This T cell receptor beta chain was identified in a study of T cells in localized non-small cell lung cancer. Study-wide findings and caveats: For the top 100 tumor clones, a median approximately 50 also appeared in adjacent lung.

A remark on this clone: Its target is not known.

This CDR3 contains 16 residues. V was pared by 4 bases and J by 2 bases, with 8 bases of the junction left unmatched. CDR1 is MGHDK and CDR2 is SYGVNS in the germline V gene. Measured with immunoSEQ multiplex PCR; TCRdb has only the in-frame clones, and not every one. The table records tens of thousands of clones, about nine tenths of them present only once. Sample: peripheral blood, taken before any cancer treatment. The origin of this receptor is a female donor of 60 years or more with stage I lung adenocarcinoma. V usage is TRBV25-1 and J usage is TRBJ2-7; the match to TRBD1 covers 10 bases. CDR3 sequence: CASSGRGDRGPYEQYF. In DNA, the CDR3 is TGTGCCAGCAGTGGCCGGGGGGACAGGGGACCCTACGAGCAGTACTTC.